The rows below give T cell receptor beta chains drawn from one sample of a study of blood T cell repertoires in COVID-19. Clones were read by immunoSEQ multiplex PCR, and TCRdb kept only the in-frame ones, dropping some. In the table there are hundreds of thousands of clones, roughly four fifths of which are singletons. The sample comprised peripheral blood. The receptors were gathered from a woman in her sixties or seventies with acute or convalescent COVID-19. CDR3s include the opening cysteine and the closing phenylalanine or tryptophan. Each record gives: V gene, J gene, clone size, D gene, CDR3 length, CDR3 protein, CDR3 DNA. D genes are given only for firm matches. Clone size is stated in some rows and not others, as once, few, many or a class when expanded.

TRBV4-1	TRBJ2-3	NA	TRBD2	16	CASSQDQAGGTDTQYF	TGCGCCAGCAGCCAAGACCAAGCGGGGGGGACAGATACGCAGTATTTT
TRBV4-2	TRBJ1-1	NA	NA	13	CASSQDEDTEAFF	TGTGCCAGCAGCCAAGATGAGGATACTGAAGCTTTCTTT
TRBV6-5	TRBJ2-1	NA	NA	15	CASSPESGEYNEQFF	TGTGCCAGCAGCCCCGAGAGCGGAGAGTACAATGAGCAGTTCTTC
TRBV5-4	TRBJ2-1	NA	NA	15	CASSLVGGPRNEQFF	TGTGCCAGCAGCTTGGTTGGGGGCCCTCGCAATGAGCAGTTCTTC
TRBV5-1	TRBJ2-5	NA	NA	14	CASSLDGGLETQYF	TGCGCCAGCAGCTTGGACGGGGGTTTGGAGACCCAGTACTTC
TRBV6-5	TRBJ2-1	NA	TRBD1	15	CASTQDRGSYNEQFF	TGTGCCAGCACTCAGGACAGGGGCTCCTACAATGAGCAGTTCTTC
TRBV19	TRBJ1-1	NA	TRBD1	18	CASSIDRGPDRGHTEAFF	TGTGCCAGTAGTATAGATCGAGGACCCGACAGGGGGCACACTGAAGCTTTCTTT
TRBV2	TRBJ1-1	NA	NA	14	CASSVLGDRTEAFF	TGTGCCAGCAGTGTCTTAGGGGATCGGACTGAAGCTTTCTTT
TRBV3-1/TRBV3-2	TRBJ2-5	NA	NA	17	CASSQNWQGPGQETQYF	TGTGCCAGCAGCCAAAATTGGCAGGGGCCAGGGCAAGAGACCCAGTACTTC
TRBV10-1	TRBJ2-5	NA	TRBD1	16	CASSDSGTGIQETQYF	TGCGCCAGCAGTGATTCCGGGACAGGGATACAAGAGACCCAGTACTTC
TRBV27	TRBJ2-5	NA	TRBD1	14	CASSSDRGQGTQYF	TGTGCCAGCAGTTCCGACAGGGGGCAGGGGACCCAGTACTTC
TRBV7-6	TRBJ2-7	NA	NA	15	CASSLGAGVPYEQYF	TGTGCCAGCAGCTTAGGGGCAGGGGTTCCCTACGAGCAGTACTTC
TRBV6-5	TRBJ1-2	NA	TRBD1	13	CASSSQGSYGYTF	TGTGCCAGCAGTTCACAGGGGTCCTATGGCTACACCTTC
TRBV6-5	TRBJ2-7	NA	NA	12	CASAGSPYEQYF	TGTGCCTCGGCGGGGAGTCCCTACGAGCAGTACTTC
TRBV5-1	TRBJ2-5	NA	NA	14	CASSLEGNGETQYF	TGCGCCAGCAGCTTGGAGGGGAATGGAGAGACCCAGTACTTC
TRBV19	TRBJ1-1	NA	NA	13	CASSKRTNTEAFF	TGTGCCAGTAGTAAACGGACTAACACTGAAGCTTTCTTT
TRBV6-5	TRBJ1-1	NA	TRBD1	15	CASRPRTGLNTEAFF	TGTGCCAGCAGGCCGAGGACAGGGCTAAACACTGAAGCTTTCTTT
TRBV19	TRBJ1-1	many	NA	15	CASSIDPATSGEAFF	TGTGCCAGTAGTATAGATCCGGCGACATCCGGGGAGGCTTTCTTT
TRBV9	TRBJ2-1	NA	NA	12	CASSAPGYRQFF	TGTGCCAGCAGCGCCCCAGGGTACCGGCAGTTCTTC
TRBV12-3/TRBV12-4	TRBJ1-1	NA	NA	13	CASSLVQGAEAFF	TGTGCCAGCAGTTTAGTTCAGGGTGCTGAAGCTTTCTTT
TRBV6-5	TRBJ1-5	few	NA	16	CASSYSGTHSNQPQHF	TGTGCCAGCAGTTACTCGGGGACACATAGCAATCAGCCCCAGCATTTT
TRBV5-6	TRBJ1-1	NA	TRBD1	13	CASSADRDTEAFF	TGTGCCAGCAGCGCAGACAGGGACACTGAAGCTTTCTTT
TRBV4-3	TRBJ1-4	NA	TRBD1	15	CASSQTGTGGEKLFF	TGCGCCAGCAGCCAAACCGGGACAGGGGGAGAAAAACTGTTTTTT
TRBV27	TRBJ2-1	NA	NA	17	CASSLISSSWSYNEQFF	TGTGCCAGCAGTTTAATCTCGAGCTCATGGTCCTACAATGAGCAGTTCTTC
TRBV5-1	TRBJ2-2	NA	TRBD1	16	CASSLVGTGDTGELFF	TGCGCCAGCAGCTTGGTTGGGACAGGGGATACCGGGGAGCTGTTTTTT
TRBV3-1/TRBV3-2	TRBJ1-2	NA	NA	13	CASSQVENYGYTF	TGTGCCAGCAGCCAAGTCGAGAACTATGGCTACACCTTC
TRBV25-1	TRBJ2-6	NA	NA	13	CAHAQPGANVLTF	TGTGCCCACGCGCAACCTGGGGCCAACGTCCTGACTTTC
TRBV6-2/TRBV6-3	TRBJ1-6	NA	NA	15	CASSFSDTNNSPLHF	TGTGCCAGCAGTTTCTCGGACACAAATAATTCACCCCTCCACTTT
TRBV12-3/TRBV12-4	TRBJ1-2	NA	NA	13	CASSLAGPYGYTF	TGTGCCAGCAGTTTAGCGGGGCCTTATGGCTACACCTTC